This TCR beta chain was captured in a study of T cells in localized non-small cell lung cancer. The table came from immunoSEQ multiplex PCR; TCRdb's copy has only in-frame clones and leaves some out. The table shows about 14,000 clones, with 84% occurring only once. Study-wide findings and caveats: Within adjacent lung there appeared a median around 57 of the top 100 tumor clones.

CDR3 length: 10 amino acids. Trimming took off 8 bases at V and 5 bases at J, with 7 bases between the two ends. Germline CDR1 and CDR2: ENHRY and SYGVKD. Details on this clone: Its specificity is not known.

The sample consisted of peripheral blood, taken before any cancer treatment. The chain recombines TRBV10-3 with TRBJ2-7; unclear D gene. This TCR came from a female donor aged 60 or older with stage I squamous cell lung carcinoma. The CDR3 region is CAIGGDEQYF. The CDR3 DNA is TGTGCCATCGGCGGCGACGAGCAGTACTTC.